The sequence of this T cell receptor beta chain was determined in a study of shared clonotypes between healthy human individuals. TCRdb's table, derived via immunoSEQ multiplex PCR, lists solely in-frame clones and lacks some. The table records about 2.4 million clones, approximately 93% of them present only once. Donors, without exception, were Caucasian adults residing in Nashville, Tennessee. From CD4+ cells came CD45RA+ naive and CD45RA-negative memory subsets. The CDR3 consists of 17 residues. The germline V gene encodes CDR1 SQVTM and CDR2 ANQGSEA. Trimming at V came to 7 bases and at J to 0 bases, leaving 10 bases not matched to a gene.

The sequence derives from a young man in good health. Some clones in this sample may be carry-over from other donors' samples. The chain joins TRBV29-1 to TRBJ2-1; 12 bases map to TRBD2. The material sequenced was naive CD4+ T cells from PBMCs. Subset specified: CD45RA+ positively selected. The CDR3 sequence: CSGRLAGDSSSYNEQFF. CDR3 bases: TGCAGCGGGAGACTAGCGGGAGATTCGAGCTCCTACAATGAGCAGTTCTTC.